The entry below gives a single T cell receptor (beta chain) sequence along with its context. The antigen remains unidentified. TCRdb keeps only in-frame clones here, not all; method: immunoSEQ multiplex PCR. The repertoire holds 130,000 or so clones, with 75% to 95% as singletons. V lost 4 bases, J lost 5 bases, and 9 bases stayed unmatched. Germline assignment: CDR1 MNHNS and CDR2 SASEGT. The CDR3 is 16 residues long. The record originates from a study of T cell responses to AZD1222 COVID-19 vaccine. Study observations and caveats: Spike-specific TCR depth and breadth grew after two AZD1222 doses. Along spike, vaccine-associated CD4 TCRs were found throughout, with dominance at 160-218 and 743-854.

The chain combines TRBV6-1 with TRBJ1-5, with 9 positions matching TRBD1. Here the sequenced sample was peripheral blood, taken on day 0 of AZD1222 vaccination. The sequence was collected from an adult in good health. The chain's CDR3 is CASSGTGTGSDQPQHF. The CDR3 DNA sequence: TGTGCCAGCAGTGGAACCGGGACAGGGTCGGATCAGCCCCAGCATTTT.